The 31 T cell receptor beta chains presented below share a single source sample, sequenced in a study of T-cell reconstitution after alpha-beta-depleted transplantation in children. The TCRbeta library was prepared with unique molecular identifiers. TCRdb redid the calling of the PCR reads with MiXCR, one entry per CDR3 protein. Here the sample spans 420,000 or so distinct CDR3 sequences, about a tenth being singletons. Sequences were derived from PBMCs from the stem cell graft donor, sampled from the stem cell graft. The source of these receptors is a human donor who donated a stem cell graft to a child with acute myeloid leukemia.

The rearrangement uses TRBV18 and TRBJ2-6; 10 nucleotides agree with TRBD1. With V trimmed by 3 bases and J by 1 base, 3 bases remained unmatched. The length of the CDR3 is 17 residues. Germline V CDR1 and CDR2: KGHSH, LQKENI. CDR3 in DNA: TGTGCCAGCTCACCCGGGACAGGGGATTCTGGGGCCAACGTCCTGACTTTC. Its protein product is CASSPGTGDSGANVLTF.

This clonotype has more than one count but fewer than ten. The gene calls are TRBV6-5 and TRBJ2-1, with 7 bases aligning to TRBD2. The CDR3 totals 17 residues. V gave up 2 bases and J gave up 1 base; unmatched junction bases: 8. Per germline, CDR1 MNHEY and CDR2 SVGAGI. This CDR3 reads CASSYRGDLPSYNEQFF. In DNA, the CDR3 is TGTGCCAGCAGTTACCGGGGGGATCTTCCTTCCTACAATGAGCAGTTCTTC.

This chain's CDR3 is CASSWFAEGNEQFF. DNA for the CDR3: TGTGCCAGCAGTTGGTTTGCCGAGGGGAATGAGCAGTTCTTC. This chain connects TRBV6-2 or TRBV6-3 to TRBJ2-1, with D tentatively TRBD1 or TRBD2 (5 bases each). Germline loops: CDR1 MNHEY, CDR2 SVGEGT. The CDR3 loop spans 14 amino acids. With 4 bases removed from V and 7 bases from J, the gap between germline ends came to 14 bases.

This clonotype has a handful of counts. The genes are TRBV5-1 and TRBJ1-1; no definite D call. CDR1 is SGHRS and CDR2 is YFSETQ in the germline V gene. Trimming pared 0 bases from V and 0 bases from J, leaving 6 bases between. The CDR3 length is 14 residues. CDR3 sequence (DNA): TGCGCCAGCAGCTTGGCCCGGCTGAACACTGAAGCTTTCTTT. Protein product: CASSLARLNTEAFF.

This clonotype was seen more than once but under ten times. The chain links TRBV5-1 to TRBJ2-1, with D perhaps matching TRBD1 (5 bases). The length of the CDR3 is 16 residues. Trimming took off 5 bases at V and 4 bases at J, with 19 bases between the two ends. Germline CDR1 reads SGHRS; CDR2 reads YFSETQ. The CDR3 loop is CASRGRQRVDYNEQFF. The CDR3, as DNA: TGCGCCAGCAGAGGCAGACAGAGAGTCGATTACAATGAGCAGTTCTTC.

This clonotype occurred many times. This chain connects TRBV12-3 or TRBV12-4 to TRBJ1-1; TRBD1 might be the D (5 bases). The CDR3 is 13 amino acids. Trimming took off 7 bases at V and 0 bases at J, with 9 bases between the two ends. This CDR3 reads CASTQVLNTEAFF. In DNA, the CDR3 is TGTGCCAGCACACAGGTGCTGAACACTGAAGCTTTCTTT.

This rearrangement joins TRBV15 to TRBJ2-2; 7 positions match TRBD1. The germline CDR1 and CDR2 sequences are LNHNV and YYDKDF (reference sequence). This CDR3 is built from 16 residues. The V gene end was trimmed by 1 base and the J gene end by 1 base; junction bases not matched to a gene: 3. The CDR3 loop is CATSRGGTENTGELFF. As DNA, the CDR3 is TGTGCCACCAGCAGAGGAGGGACAGAGAACACCGGGGAGCTGTTTTTT. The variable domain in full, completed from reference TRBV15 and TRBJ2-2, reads DAMVIQNPRYQVTQFGKPVTLSCSQTLNHNVMYWYQQKSSQAPKLLFHYYDKDFNNEADTPDNFQSRRPNTSFCFLDIRSPGLGDTAMYLCATSRGGTENTGELFFGEGSRLTVL.

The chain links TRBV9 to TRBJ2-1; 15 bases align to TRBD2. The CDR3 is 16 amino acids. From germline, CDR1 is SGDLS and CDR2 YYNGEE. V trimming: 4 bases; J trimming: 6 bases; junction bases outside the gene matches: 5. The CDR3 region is CASSPRTSGRANEQFF. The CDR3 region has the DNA TGTGCCAGCAGCCCGCGGACTAGCGGGAGGGCCAATGAGCAGTTCTTC.

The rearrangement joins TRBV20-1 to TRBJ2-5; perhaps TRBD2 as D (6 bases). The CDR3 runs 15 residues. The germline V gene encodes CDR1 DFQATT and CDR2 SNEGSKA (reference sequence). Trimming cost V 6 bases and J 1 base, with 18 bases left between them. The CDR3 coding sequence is TGCAGTGCCCGAGGGGTCCGGGGGAGCCAAGAGACCCAGTACTTC. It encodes CSARGVRGSQETQYF.

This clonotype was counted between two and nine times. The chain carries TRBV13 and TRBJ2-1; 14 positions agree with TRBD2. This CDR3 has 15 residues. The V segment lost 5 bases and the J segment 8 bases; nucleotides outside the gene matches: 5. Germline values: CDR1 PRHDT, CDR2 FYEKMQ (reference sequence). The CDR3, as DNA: TGTGCCAGCAGCGGCGGGACTAGCGGGGGCCATGAGCAGTTCTTC. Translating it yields CASSGGTSGGHEQFF.

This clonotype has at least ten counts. As DNA, the CDR3 is TGTGCCAGCAGCAGAGCTAGTAATGAGCAGTTCTTC. Encoded protein: CASSRASNEQFF. V is TRBV21-1 and J is TRBJ2-1. TRBV21-1 is shown as a pseudogene. The CDR3 loop spans 12 amino acids.

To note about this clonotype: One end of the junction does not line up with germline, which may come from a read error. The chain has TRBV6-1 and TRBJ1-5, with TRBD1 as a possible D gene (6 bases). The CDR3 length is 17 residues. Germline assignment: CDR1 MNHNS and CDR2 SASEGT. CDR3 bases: TGTGCCAGCAGGGAAGGACAGCTCCTTGGTAGCAATCAGCCCCAGCATTTT. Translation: CASREGQLLGSNQPQHF.

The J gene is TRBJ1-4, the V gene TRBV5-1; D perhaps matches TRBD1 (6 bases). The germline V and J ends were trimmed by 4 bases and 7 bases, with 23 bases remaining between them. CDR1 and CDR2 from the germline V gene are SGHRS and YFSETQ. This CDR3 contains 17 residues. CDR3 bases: TGCGCCAGCAGCCGCCCACACCACAGGGATCAGGGTGAAAAACTGTTTTTT. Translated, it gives CASSRPHHRDQGEKLFF.

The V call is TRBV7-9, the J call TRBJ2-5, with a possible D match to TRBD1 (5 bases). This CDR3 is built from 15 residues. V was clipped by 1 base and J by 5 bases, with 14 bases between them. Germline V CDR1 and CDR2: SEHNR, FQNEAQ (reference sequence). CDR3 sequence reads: CASSLGSRVSETQYF. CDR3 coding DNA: TGTGCCAGCAGCTTAGGATCCAGGGTGTCGGAGACCCAGTACTTC.

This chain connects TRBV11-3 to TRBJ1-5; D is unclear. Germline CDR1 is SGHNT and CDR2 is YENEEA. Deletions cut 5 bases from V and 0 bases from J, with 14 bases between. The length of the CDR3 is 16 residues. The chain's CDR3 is CASSPGAAYSNQPQHF. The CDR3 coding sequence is TGTGCCAGCAGCCCCGGCGCGGCTTATAGCAATCAGCCCCAGCATTTT.

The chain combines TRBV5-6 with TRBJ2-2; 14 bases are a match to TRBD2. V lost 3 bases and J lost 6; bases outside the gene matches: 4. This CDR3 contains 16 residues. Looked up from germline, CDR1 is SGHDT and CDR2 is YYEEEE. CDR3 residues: CASSWGLAGAAGELFF. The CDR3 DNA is TGTGCCAGCAGCTGGGGACTAGCGGGAGCGGCCGGGGAGCTGTTTTTT. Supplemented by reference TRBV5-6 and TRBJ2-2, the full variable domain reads DAGVTQSPTHLIKTRGQQVTLRCSPKSGHDTVSWYQQALGQGPQFIFQYYEEEERQRGNFPDRFSGHQFPNYSSELNVNALLLGDSALYLCASSWGLAGAAGELFFGEGSRLTVL.

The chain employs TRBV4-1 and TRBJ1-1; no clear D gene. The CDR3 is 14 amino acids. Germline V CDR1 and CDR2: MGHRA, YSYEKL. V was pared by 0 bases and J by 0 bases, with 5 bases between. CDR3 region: CASSQEWVNTEAFF. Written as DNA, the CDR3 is TGCGCCAGCAGCCAAGAGTGGGTGAACACTGAAGCTTTCTTT.

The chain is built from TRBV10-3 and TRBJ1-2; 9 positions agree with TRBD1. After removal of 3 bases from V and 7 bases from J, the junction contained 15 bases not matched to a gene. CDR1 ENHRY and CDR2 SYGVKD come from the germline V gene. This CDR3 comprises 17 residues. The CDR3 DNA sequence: TGTGCCATCAGTGAAGGTGGGGGACAGGGCGGAACGGTTGGCTACACCTTC. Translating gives CAISEGGGQGGTVGYTF.

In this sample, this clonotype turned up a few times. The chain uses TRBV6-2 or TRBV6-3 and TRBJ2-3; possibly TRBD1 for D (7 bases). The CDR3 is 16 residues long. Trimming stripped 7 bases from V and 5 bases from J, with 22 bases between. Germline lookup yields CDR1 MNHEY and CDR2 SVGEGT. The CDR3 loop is CASNSPGGQGGDTQYF. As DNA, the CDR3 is TGTGCCAGCAATTCCCCAGGGGGGCAGGGAGGAGATACGCAGTATTTT.

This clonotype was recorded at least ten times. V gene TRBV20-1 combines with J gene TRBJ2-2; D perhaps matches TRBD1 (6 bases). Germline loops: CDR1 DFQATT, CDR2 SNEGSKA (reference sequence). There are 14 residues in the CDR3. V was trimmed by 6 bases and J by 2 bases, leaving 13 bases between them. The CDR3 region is CSASRDKNTGELFF. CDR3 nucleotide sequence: TGCAGTGCCAGCCGGGACAAAAACACCGGGGAGCTGTTTTTT.

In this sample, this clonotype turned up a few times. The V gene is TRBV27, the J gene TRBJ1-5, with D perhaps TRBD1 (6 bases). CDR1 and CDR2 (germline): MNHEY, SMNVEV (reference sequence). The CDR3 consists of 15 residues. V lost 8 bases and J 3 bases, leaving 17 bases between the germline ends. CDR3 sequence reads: CASRSGGAFNQPQHF. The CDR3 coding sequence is TGTGCCAGCCGTTCGGGGGGCGCTTTCAATCAGCCCCAGCATTTT.

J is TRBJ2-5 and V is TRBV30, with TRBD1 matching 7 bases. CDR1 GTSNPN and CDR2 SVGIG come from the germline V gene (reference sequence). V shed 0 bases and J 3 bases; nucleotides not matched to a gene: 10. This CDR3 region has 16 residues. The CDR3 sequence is CAWSVQGQVLEETQYF. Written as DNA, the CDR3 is TGTGCCTGGAGTGTACAAGGACAGGTACTCGAAGAGACCCAGTACTTC.

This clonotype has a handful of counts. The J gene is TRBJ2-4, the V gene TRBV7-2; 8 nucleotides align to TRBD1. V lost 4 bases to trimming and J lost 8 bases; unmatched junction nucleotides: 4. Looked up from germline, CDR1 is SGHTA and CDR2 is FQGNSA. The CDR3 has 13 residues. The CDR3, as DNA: TGTGCCAGCAGCTCGGACAGGGCGGACATTCAGTACTTC. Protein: CASSSDRADIQYF.

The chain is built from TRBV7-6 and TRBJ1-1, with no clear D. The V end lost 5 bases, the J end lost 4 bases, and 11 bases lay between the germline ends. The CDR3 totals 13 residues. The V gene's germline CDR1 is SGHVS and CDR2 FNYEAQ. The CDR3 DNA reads TGTGCCAGCAGCCGGGAGGGAGGCACTGAAGCTTTCTTT. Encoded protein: CASSREGGTEAFF.

The chain's CDR3 is CASSVEAGDRAFF. CDR3 nucleotide sequence: TGTGCCAGCAGCGTAGAGGCAGGGGATAGGGCTTTCTTT. The chain is built from TRBV9 and TRBJ1-1; a possible D gene is TRBD1 (6 bases). V was clipped by 0 bases and J by 11 bases, with 14 bases between them. The CDR3 is 13 residues long. The germline V gene encodes CDR1 SGDLS and CDR2 YYNGEE.

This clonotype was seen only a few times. The CDR3 sequence is CASSVLGASFGEQYF. The CDR3 DNA sequence: TGTGCCAGCAGCGTACTGGGGGCATCTTTCGGGGAGCAGTACTTC. The chain carries TRBV7-3 and TRBJ2-7; tentative D call: TRBD1 (6 bases). This CDR3 is 15 amino acids long. Germline loops: CDR1 SGHTA, CDR2 FQGTGA. The V end was cut by 5 bases, the J end by 7 bases, with 21 bases between.

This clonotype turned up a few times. CDR3 coding DNA: TGCAGTGCTAGAGTAGGTCTAGCGGGATCCTACGAGCAGTACTTC. Translated, it gives CSARVGLAGSYEQYF. The chain combines TRBV20-1 with TRBJ2-7; 9 bases line up with TRBD2. This CDR3 spans 15 amino acids. The ends lost 1 base at V and 1 base at J; junction bases unmatched: 5. Germline assignment: CDR1 DFQATT and CDR2 SNEGSKA (reference sequence).

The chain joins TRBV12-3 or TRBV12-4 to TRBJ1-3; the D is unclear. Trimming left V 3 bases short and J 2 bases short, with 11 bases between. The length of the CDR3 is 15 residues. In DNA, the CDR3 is TGTGCCAGCAGTTTCAGATCTGGAACTGGAAACACCATATATTTT. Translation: CASSFRSGTGNTIYF.

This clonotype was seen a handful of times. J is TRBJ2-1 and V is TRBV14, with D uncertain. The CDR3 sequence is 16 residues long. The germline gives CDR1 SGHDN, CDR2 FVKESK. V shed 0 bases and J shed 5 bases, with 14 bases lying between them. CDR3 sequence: CASSQEPLGQHNEQFF. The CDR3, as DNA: TGTGCCAGCAGCCAAGAGCCTCTCGGGCAGCACAATGAGCAGTTCTTC.

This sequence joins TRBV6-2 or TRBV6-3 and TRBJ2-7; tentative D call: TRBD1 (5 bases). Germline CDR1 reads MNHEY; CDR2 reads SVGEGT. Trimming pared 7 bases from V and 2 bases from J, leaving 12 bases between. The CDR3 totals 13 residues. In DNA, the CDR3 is TGTGCCAGCAACCAGGACATAGCCTACGAGCAGTACTTC. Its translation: CASNQDIAYEQYF.

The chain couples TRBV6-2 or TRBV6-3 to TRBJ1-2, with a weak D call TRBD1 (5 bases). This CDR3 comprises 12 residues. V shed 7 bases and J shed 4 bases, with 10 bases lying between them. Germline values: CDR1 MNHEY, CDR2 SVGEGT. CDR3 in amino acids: CASTDDSYGYTF. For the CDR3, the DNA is TGTGCCAGCACCGACGACAGCTATGGCTACACCTTC.